Presented here are 19 T cell receptor beta chains from one specimen sequenced in a study of cytomegalovirus exposure and HLA in healthy donors. Researchers ran the PCR with 60 Vbeta and 13 Jbeta primers. Sequencing used immunoSEQ multiplex PCR; TCRdb keeps in-frame clones, though not all of them. This sample carries under 170,000 clones, about 85% of them seen once, and the ten largest clones take under 4%. Material for sequencing was PBMCs. The receptors stem from a human donor in good health.

V is TRBV9 and J is TRBJ1-1; D remains unclear. The V gene lost 0 bases and the J gene lost 0 bases, with 12 bases spanning the gap. The CDR3 length is 16 residues. Germline CDR1 is SGDLS and CDR2 is YYNGEE. The CDR3 bases are TGTGCCAGCAGCGTAGGGCAGTTTACCTTGAACACTGAAGCTTTCTTT. Its protein product is CASSVGQFTLNTEAFF.

The gene calls are TRBV19 and TRBJ1-6; D is perhaps TRBD1 (5 bases). Per the germline V gene, CDR1 is LNHDA and CDR2 is SQIVND (reference sequence). V lost 6 bases to trimming and J lost 5 bases, with 20 bases between them. CDR3 length: 17 residues. CDR3 sequence (DNA): TGTGCCAGTAGCGCCGGGACTTTATCGCTTGATAATTCACCCCTCCACTTT. It is translated as CASSAGTLSLDNSPLHF.

The chain is built from TRBV9 and TRBJ2-3; perhaps TRBD2 as D (7 bases). The CDR3 has 16 residues. With 0 bases removed from V and 2 bases from J, the gap between germline ends came to 13 bases. Germline CDR1 is SGDLS and CDR2 is YYNGEE. For the CDR3, the DNA is TGTGCCAGCAGCGTAGGGGGGCGGGAGAACACAGATACGCAGTATTTT. Translating it yields CASSVGGRENTDTQYF.

The chain combines TRBV7-2 with TRBJ1-1; D is ambiguous. Trimming took off 5 bases at V and 2 bases at J, with 9 bases between the two ends. Per germline, CDR1 SGHTA and CDR2 FQGNSA. There are 13 residues in the CDR3. The CDR3 nucleotides are TGTGCCAGCAGCCATGCGGAAAACACTGAAGCTTTCTTT. It codes for CASSHAENTEAFF.

This chain joins TRBV5-1 and TRBJ2-1; 7 positions agree with TRBD1. This CDR3 contains 16 residues. Germline V CDR1 and CDR2: SGHRS, YFSETQ. V gave up 2 bases and J gave up 5 bases; unmatched junction bases: 10. In nucleotides, the CDR3 is TGCGCCAGCAGCTTAGCCGCAGGGGGTGAAAACAATGAGCAGTTCTTC. Protein product: CASSLAAGGENNEQFF.

The V call is TRBV19, the J call TRBJ1-1, with D uncertain. CDR3 size: 14 residues. The V end lost 6 bases, the J end lost 3 bases, and 14 bases lay between the germline ends. Germline assignment: CDR1 LNHDA and CDR2 SQIVND (reference sequence). CDR3 coding DNA: TGTGCCAGTAGCCCAATGGCACCAGACACTGAAGCTTTCTTT. As protein: CASSPMAPDTEAFF.

The chain carries TRBV19 and TRBJ2-7; TRBD2 aligns across 7 bases. V shed 6 bases, J shed 0 bases, and the junction held 2 bases outside the gene matches. The CDR3 is made up of 13 amino acids. Germline V CDR1 and CDR2: LNHDA, SQIVND (reference sequence). CDR3 in amino acids: CASRGGTSYEQYF. CDR3 DNA sequence: TGTGCCAGTAGGGGGGGGACCTCCTACGAGCAGTACTTC.

The chain combines TRBV10-1 with TRBJ2-1; D perhaps matches TRBD1 (5 bases). Germline V gene lookup returns CDR1 WNHNN and CDR2 SYGVQD (reference sequence). The ends were cut back, 4 bases at V and 5 bases at J, with 6 bases in the middle. The CDR3 has 12 amino acids. In nucleotides, the CDR3 is TGCGCCAGCAGTGTAGGGGACAATGAGCAGTTCTTC. This translates into CASSVGDNEQFF.

The chain is built from TRBV4-1 and TRBJ1-5; D is undetermined. Germline V gives CDR1 MGHRA, CDR2 YSYEKL. V lost 4 bases, J lost 4 bases, and 29 bases lay in between. The CDR3 is 20 amino acids. In nucleotides, the CDR3 is TGCGCCAGCAGCCCGGGATTATGGGCTGGCCTTGGACGGGAGAATCAGCCCCAGCATTTT. This sequence encodes CASSPGLWAGLGRENQPQHF.

This rearrangement joins TRBV6-5 to TRBJ1-1; D may be TRBD1 (5 bases). With 3 bases removed from V and 4 bases from J, the gap between germline ends came to 12 bases. CDR3 length: 14 residues. Germline loops: CDR1 MNHEY, CDR2 SVGAGI. The CDR3 region is CASSYTGRGTEAFF. As DNA, the CDR3 is TGTGCCAGCAGTTATACGGGGCGGGGCACTGAAGCTTTCTTT.

This clone was detected only a few times. The CDR3 loop reads CAAADWATLSTEAFF. DNA of the CDR3: TGTGCCGCAGCAGATTGGGCCACCCTGAGTACTGAAGCTTTCTTT. The chain uses TRBV6-1 and TRBJ1-1, with no clear D. CDR3 size: 15 residues. CDR1 and CDR2 from the germline V gene are MNHNS and SASEGT. Trimming took off 11 bases at V and 5 bases at J, with 24 bases between the two ends.

This chain links TRBV18 with TRBJ2-5; 9 nucleotides agree with TRBD2. This CDR3 is 18 amino acids long. V gave up 3 bases and J gave up 6 bases; unmatched junction bases: 17. CDR1 and CDR2 from the germline V gene are KGHSH and LQKENI. As DNA, the CDR3 is TGTGCCAGCTCACCCTTCTTAGGAGGTAGCGGGAGCGGGAAGACCCAGTACTTC. It translates to CASSPFLGGSGSGKTQYF.

This sequence joins TRBV18 and TRBJ2-5; 7 bases are a match to TRBD1. Germline V gene data show CDR1 as KGHSH and CDR2 as LQKENI. With V trimmed by 3 bases and J by 3 bases, 4 bases remained unmatched. The CDR3 is 14 residues long. CDR3 coding DNA: TGTGCCAGCTCACCTCCAGACAGGGAAGAGACCCAGTACTTC. It yields the protein CASSPPDREETQYF. Complete variable domain (other parts from reference TRBV18 and TRBJ2-5): NAGVMQNPRHLVRRRGQEARLRCSPMKGHSHVYWYRQLPEEGLKFMVYLQKENIIDESGMPKERFSAEFPKEGPSILRIQQVVRGDSAAYFCASSPPDREETQYFGPGTRLLVL.

J is TRBJ2-5 and V is TRBV30; tentatively, D is TRBD2 (5 bases). Germline CDR1 and CDR2: GTSNPN and SVGIG (reference sequence). V dropped 3 bases and J dropped 4 bases, with 12 bases sitting between them. The CDR3 runs 13 residues. Here the CDR3 DNA reads TGTGCCTGGAGCCTTACTGGAGGAGAGACCCAGTACTTC. Residues: CAWSLTGGETQYF.

This chain links TRBV27 with TRBJ2-7; TRBD1 might be the D (5 bases). From germline, CDR1 is MNHEY and CDR2 SMNVEV (reference sequence). Trimming removed 5 bases at V and 0 bases at J, with 14 bases between. This CDR3 is built from 15 residues. The CDR3 spells CASSGRGVNSYEQYF. The CDR3 DNA is TGTGCCAGCAGTGGAAGGGGTGTGAACTCCTACGAGCAGTACTTC.

Only one count was recorded for this clone. The CDR3 loop is CASSETPSGSEQYF. The CDR3 region has the DNA TGCGCCAGCAGCGAAACACCATCCGGGAGTGAGCAGTACTTC. The chain uses TRBV10-1 and TRBJ2-7; TRBD2 is a possible D gene (6 bases). Germline V gives CDR1 WNHNN, CDR2 SYGVQD (reference sequence). V was pared by 6 bases and J by 7 bases, with 19 bases between. The CDR3 extends over 14 amino acids.

The chain is built from TRBV5-6 and TRBJ1-5; 9 positions agree with TRBD1. CDR1 is SGHDT, CDR2 YYEEEE, per germline. The J segment lost 0 bases and the V segment lost 4 bases, leaving 8 bases of the junction unmatched. The CDR3 spans 17 residues. CDR3 in amino acids: CASSIRQGVTSNQPQHF. The CDR3, as DNA: TGTGCCAGCAGCATACGACAGGGGGTGACTAGCAATCAGCCCCAGCATTTT.

V is TRBV5-4 and J is TRBJ1-6; 7 bases line up with TRBD1. Looked up from germline, CDR1 is SGHNT and CDR2 is YYREEE (reference sequence). Trimming cost V 2 bases and J 10 bases; bases outside gene matches: 12. The length of the CDR3 is 16 residues. The CDR3 reads CASSLEIGQAASPLHF. Written as DNA, the CDR3 is TGTGCCAGCAGCTTAGAGATCGGACAGGCGGCCTCACCCCTCCACTTT.

The chain combines TRBV7-6 with TRBJ2-7; 9 bases line up with TRBD1. The V gene end was trimmed by 3 bases and the J gene end by 2 bases; junction bases not matched to a gene: 2. Germline V CDR1 and CDR2: SGHVS, FNYEAQ. There are 14 residues in the CDR3. The CDR3 region has the DNA TGTGCCAGCAGCTTTGGGACAGGGCCCTACGAGCAGTACTTC. It translates to CASSFGTGPYEQYF.